This T cell receptor (beta chain) was captured by sequencing in a study of shared clonotypes between healthy human individuals. Libraries were prepared by immunoSEQ multiplex PCR; TCRdb keeps only in-frame clonotypes and omits some of them. The table shows 450,000 to 550,000 clones, with 79% occurring only once. From germline, CDR1 is MGHRA and CDR2 YSYEKL. V was clipped by 4 bases and J by 0 bases; unmatched bases: 4. This CDR3 contains 16 residues. The chain links TRBV4-1 to TRBJ2-2; 8 bases align to TRBD2. The sequence was obtained from a woman aged 40 to 50 in good health. Some clones in this sample may be carry-over from other donors' samples. What was sequenced was PBMCs. In nucleotides, the CDR3 is TGCGCCAGCAGCCCACGAGCGGGGGCGAACACCGGGGAGCTGTTTTTT. It codes for CASSPRAGANTGELFF.